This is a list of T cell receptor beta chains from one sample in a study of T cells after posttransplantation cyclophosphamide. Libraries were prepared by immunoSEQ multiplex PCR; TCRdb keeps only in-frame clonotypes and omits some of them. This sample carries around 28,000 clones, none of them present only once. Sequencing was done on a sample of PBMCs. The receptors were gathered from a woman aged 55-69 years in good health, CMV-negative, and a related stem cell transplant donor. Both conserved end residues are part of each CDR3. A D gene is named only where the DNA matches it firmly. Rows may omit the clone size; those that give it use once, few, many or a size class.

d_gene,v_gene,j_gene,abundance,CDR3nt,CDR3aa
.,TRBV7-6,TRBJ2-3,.,TGTGCCAGCAGCCCAGGGGGGACTGGGCTAGGAGATACGCAGTATTTT,CASSPGGTGLGDTQYF
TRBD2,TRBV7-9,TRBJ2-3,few,TGTGCCAGCAGCCTCCCCTTCCGACTAGCGGTGGGCACAGATACGCAGTATTTT,CASSLPFRLAVGTDTQYF
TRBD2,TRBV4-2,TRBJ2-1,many,TGTGCCAGCAGCCAAGATTCTAGCGGGAGCCACAATGAGCAGTTCTTC,CASSQDSSGSHNEQFF
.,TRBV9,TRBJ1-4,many,TGTGCCAGCAGCACGTTCGCGGGGGGCAGCGGGGAAAAACTGTTTTTT,CASSTFAGGSGEKLFF
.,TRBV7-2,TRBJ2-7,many,TGTGCCAGCAGCTTAGAGGGTGGGACACTTCTCTACTACGAGCAGTACTTC,CASSLEGGTLLYYEQYF
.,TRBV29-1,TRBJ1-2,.,TGCAGCGTTGACCTAACAGGGATCGACTATGGCTACACCTTC,CSVDLTGIDYGYTF
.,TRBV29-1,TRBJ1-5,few,TGCAGCGTTGTAATCCAGGGTGGGAGGAATCAGCCCCAGCATTTT,CSVVIQGGRNQPQHF
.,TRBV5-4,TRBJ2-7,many,TGTGCCAGCAGTCGGGACTCGTTTTACGAGCAGTACTTC,CASSRDSFYEQYF
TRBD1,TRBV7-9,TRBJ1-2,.,TGTGCCAGCAGCTTAATGGGACAGGGAGATGGCTACACCTTC,CASSLMGQGDGYTF
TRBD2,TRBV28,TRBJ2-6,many,TGTGCCAGCAGTTTAGGGGGGGTTGGGGCCAACGTCCTGACTTTC,CASSLGGVGANVLTF
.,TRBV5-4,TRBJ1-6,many,TGTGCCAGCAGCTTGGCGGTGAGCTCCTATAATTCACCCCTCCACTTT,CASSLAVSSYNSPLHF
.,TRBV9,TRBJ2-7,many,TGTGCCAGCAGCGCCGGGACAAATAACTACGAGCAGTACTTC,CASSAGTNNYEQYF
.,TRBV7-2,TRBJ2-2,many,TGTGCCAGCAGCATACAGGATTCCGGGGAGCTGTTTTTT,CASSIQDSGELFF
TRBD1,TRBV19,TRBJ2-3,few,TGTGCCAGTAGTGTTGACAGGGGAGGCGCAGATACGCAGTATTTT,CASSVDRGGADTQYF
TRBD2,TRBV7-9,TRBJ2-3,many,TGTGCCAGCAGCAGCAGAGGACTAGTATACTTAGATACGCAGTATTTT,CASSSRGLVYLDTQYF
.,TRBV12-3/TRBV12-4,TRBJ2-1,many,TGTGCCAGCAGGACATCGGGGGTCCCCCCTTATGAGCAGTTCTTC,CASRTSGVPPYEQFF
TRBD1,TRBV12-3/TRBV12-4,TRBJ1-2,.,TGTGCCAGCAGGTGGACAGGGGGCTATGGCTACACCTTC,CASRWTGGYGYTF
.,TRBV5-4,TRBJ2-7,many,TGTGCCAGCAGCTTGGGACGGGTCGCCTACGAGCAGTACTTC,CASSLGRVAYEQYF
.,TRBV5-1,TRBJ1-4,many,TGCGCCAGCAGCTTGGGCGATTCTACGGGGAATGAAAAACTGTTTTTT,CASSLGDSTGNEKLFF
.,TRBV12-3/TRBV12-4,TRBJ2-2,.,TGTGCCAGCAGTTCAGGTGCCCCCGGGGAGCTGTTTTTT,CASSSGAPGELFF
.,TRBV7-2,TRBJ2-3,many,TGTGCCAGCAGCACGCGACAAACTAGCACAGATACGCAGTATTTT,CASSTRQTSTDTQYF
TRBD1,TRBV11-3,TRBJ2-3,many,TGTGCCAGCAGCTCATACTACGGACAGGCGGATACGCAGTATTTT,CASSSYYGQADTQYF
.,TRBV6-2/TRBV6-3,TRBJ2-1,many,TGTGCCAGCAGCCCGACTAGGGCGTCTCGGGGTGAGCAGTTCTTC,CASSPTRASRGEQFF
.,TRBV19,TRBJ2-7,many,TGTGCCAGTAGTATCTTAGGCAGGGATAATAACGAGCAGTACTTC,CASSILGRDNNEQYF
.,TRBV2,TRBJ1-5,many,TGTGCCAGCAGTGATCTCGGAGGGGGGGAGCCCCAGCATTTT,CASSDLGGGEPQHF
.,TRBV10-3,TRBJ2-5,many,TGTGCCATCAGCAGTTACCAAGAGACCCAGTACTTC,CAISSYQETQYF
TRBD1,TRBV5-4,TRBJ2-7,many,TGTGCCAGCAGCCTAACAGGGGCCTCCTACGAGCAGTACTTC,CASSLTGASYEQYF
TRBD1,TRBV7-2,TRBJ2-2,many,TGTGCCAGCAATTGGGGACAGGGGGTCGGCGGGGAGCTGTTTTTT,CASNWGQGVGGELFF
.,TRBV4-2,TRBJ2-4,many,TGTGCCAGCAGCCAAGATAGAGCTGCAGCCAAAAACATTCAGTACTTC,CASSQDRAAAKNIQYF
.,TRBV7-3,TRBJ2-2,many,TGTGCCAGCAGCCCTTCTATCACCGGGGAGCTGTTTTTT,CASSPSITGELFF
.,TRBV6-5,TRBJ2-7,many,TGTGCCAGCAGTCCCGGGACAATTGGGGAGCAGTACTTC,CASSPGTIGEQYF
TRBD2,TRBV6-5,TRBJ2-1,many,TGTGCCAGCAGCGATAGCGGGAGAAGGGTTACTGAGCAGTTCTTC,CASSDSGRRVTEQFF
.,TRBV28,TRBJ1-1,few,TGTGCCAGTGGGTATTCGAGGGGTCTGACTGAAGCTTTCTTT,CASGYSRGLTEAFF
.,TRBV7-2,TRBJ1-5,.,TGTGCCAGCAGCCCCGGGACTAATCAGCCCCAGCATTTT,CASSPGTNQPQHF
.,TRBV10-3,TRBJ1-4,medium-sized,TGTGCCATCAGTGAGTCGACAAGGGGAGGTAATGAAAAACTGTTTTTT,CAISESTRGGNEKLFF
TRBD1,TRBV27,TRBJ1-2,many,TGTGCCAGCAGTAACAGGGGGACTTATGGCTACACCTTC,CASSNRGTYGYTF